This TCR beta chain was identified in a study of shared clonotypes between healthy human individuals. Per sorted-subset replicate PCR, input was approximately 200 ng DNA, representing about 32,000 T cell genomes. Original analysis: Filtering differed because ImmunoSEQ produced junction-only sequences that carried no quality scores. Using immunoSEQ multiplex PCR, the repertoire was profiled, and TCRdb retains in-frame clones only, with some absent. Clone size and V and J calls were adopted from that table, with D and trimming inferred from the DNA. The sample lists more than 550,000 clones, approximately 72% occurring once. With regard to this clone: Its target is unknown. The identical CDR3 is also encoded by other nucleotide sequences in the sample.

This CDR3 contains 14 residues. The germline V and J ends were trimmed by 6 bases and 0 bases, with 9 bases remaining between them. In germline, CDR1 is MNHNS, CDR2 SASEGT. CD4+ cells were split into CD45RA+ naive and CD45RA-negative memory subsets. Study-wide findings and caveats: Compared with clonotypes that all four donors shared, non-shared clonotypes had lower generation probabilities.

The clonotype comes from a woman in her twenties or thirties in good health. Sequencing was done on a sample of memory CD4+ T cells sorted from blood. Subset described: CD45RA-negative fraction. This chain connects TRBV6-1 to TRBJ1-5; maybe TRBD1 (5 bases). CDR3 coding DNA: TGTGCCAGCAGCAGGGAGTATAGCAATCAGCCCCAGCATTTT. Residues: CASSREYSNQPQHF.